Listed below are T cell receptor beta chains from one sample, sequenced in a study of cytomegalovirus exposure and HLA in healthy donors. Some clones are missing from TCRdb's copy, which holds only in-frame ones; the method was immunoSEQ multiplex PCR. The data hold some 120,000 clones, with 79% observed a single time. Sequenced input: PBMCs. Receptor source: a man between 18 and 29 years old in good health and CMV-seronegative. CDR3s include the opening cysteine and the closing phenylalanine or tryptophan. Fields, in order: CDR3 DNA, CDR3 protein, V gene, clone size, J gene, D gene. A D gene is named only where the DNA matches it firmly. Rows may omit the clone size; those that give it use once, few, many or a size class.

CDR3 DNA: TGCGCCAGCAGCTTGAGGGAGGGCGGGAACACTGAAGCTTTCTTT; CDR3 protein: CASSLREGGNTEAFF; V gene: TRBV5-1; clone size: few; J gene: TRBJ1-1; D gene: .
CDR3 DNA: TGCAGCGTTGCCCGGGACTCTAACACCGGGGAGCTGTTTTTT; CDR3 protein: CSVARDSNTGELFF; V gene: TRBV29-1; clone size: .; J gene: TRBJ2-2; D gene: .
CDR3 DNA: TGTGCCACCAGCAAAGGGGCCTCAGATACGCAGTATTTT; CDR3 protein: CATSKGASDTQYF; V gene: TRBV15; clone size: .; J gene: TRBJ2-3; D gene: .
CDR3 DNA: TGCGCCAGCAGTGAGAGGGGTACCACAGATACGCAGTATTTT; CDR3 protein: CASSERGTTDTQYF; V gene: TRBV10-1; clone size: .; J gene: TRBJ2-3; D gene: .
CDR3 DNA: TGTGCCAGCAGCCCCGACGGCCGGAGAGAAGCTTTCTTT; CDR3 protein: CASSPDGRREAFF; V gene: TRBV11-1; clone size: .; J gene: TRBJ1-1; D gene: .
CDR3 DNA: TGTGCCAGCAGTCATCGGGGTACGTTAACCTTC; CDR3 protein: CASSHRGTLTF; V gene: TRBV27; clone size: .; J gene: TRBJ1-2; D gene: .
CDR3 DNA: TGCGCCAGCAGCTTGATGGGGGCGGTTGGCACCGGGGAGCTGTTTTTT; CDR3 protein: CASSLMGAVGTGELFF; V gene: TRBV5-1; clone size: .; J gene: TRBJ2-2; D gene: .
CDR3 DNA: TGTGCCAGCAGTCGGACTAGCGGGAGAAACGAGCAGTACTTC; CDR3 protein: CASSRTSGRNEQYF; V gene: TRBV27; clone size: .; J gene: TRBJ2-7; D gene: TRBD2
CDR3 DNA: TGTGCCAGCAGCGTAGCTGCGTACCTCTCTGGGGCCAACGTCCTGACTTTC; CDR3 protein: CASSVAAYLSGANVLTF; V gene: TRBV9; clone size: .; J gene: TRBJ2-6; D gene: .
CDR3 DNA: TGTGCCAGCAGCTTAGACCGGGGAAACACCATATATTTT; CDR3 protein: CASSLDRGNTIYF; V gene: TRBV13; clone size: .; J gene: TRBJ1-3; D gene: .
CDR3 DNA: TGTGCCTGGAGTGTACTGTCAGGGGCAAATGAAAAACTGTTTTTT; CDR3 protein: CAWSVLSGANEKLFF; V gene: TRBV30; clone size: few; J gene: TRBJ1-4; D gene: .
CDR3 DNA: TGCGCCAGCAGCCAAGGGACTAGTGGGCCGAATGAGCAGTTCTTC; CDR3 protein: CASSQGTSGPNEQFF; V gene: TRBV4-1; clone size: once; J gene: TRBJ2-1; D gene: TRBD2
CDR3 DNA: TGTGCCAGCAGTTACTCGGGCGGGACCTCTGGAAACACCATATATTTT; CDR3 protein: CASSYSGGTSGNTIYF; V gene: TRBV6-5; clone size: .; J gene: TRBJ1-3; D gene: .
CDR3 DNA: TGTGCCAGTAGTATTCAGGGTTCCTACAATGAGCAGTTCTTC; CDR3 protein: CASSIQGSYNEQFF; V gene: TRBV19; clone size: .; J gene: TRBJ2-1; D gene: .
CDR3 DNA: TGTGCCAGTAGTATAGGACTAGCGGAGAGCTCCTACAATGAGCAGTTCTTC; CDR3 protein: CASSIGLAESSYNEQFF; V gene: TRBV19; clone size: .; J gene: TRBJ2-1; D gene: TRBD2
CDR3 DNA: TGTGCCAGCAGTTTGGGACTAGCGGGAGGGGGATACGAGCAGTACTTC; CDR3 protein: CASSLGLAGGGYEQYF; V gene: TRBV27; clone size: .; J gene: TRBJ2-7; D gene: TRBD2
CDR3 DNA: TGCGCCAGCAGCCCAGGGCCTTTAGCTTACACTGAAGCTTTCTTT; CDR3 protein: CASSPGPLAYTEAFF; V gene: TRBV4-1; clone size: few; J gene: TRBJ1-1; D gene: .
CDR3 DNA: TGTGCCAGCAGCCATAATATAGCGGGTATACACAATGAGCAGTTCTTC; CDR3 protein: CASSHNIAGIHNEQFF; V gene: TRBV7-9; clone size: few; J gene: TRBJ2-1; D gene: TRBD2
CDR3 DNA: TGTGCCAGCAGTCCACCCGGGACAATTTATGGCTACACCTTC; CDR3 protein: CASSPPGTIYGYTF; V gene: TRBV27; clone size: few; J gene: TRBJ1-2; D gene: .
CDR3 DNA: TGCAGTGCTAGGTCGGACAATGAGCAGTTCTTC; CDR3 protein: CSARSDNEQFF; V gene: TRBV20-1; clone size: .; J gene: TRBJ2-1; D gene: .
CDR3 DNA: TGTGCCAGCAGTGTTGGGACTAGCGGGAAGAGCACAGATACGCAGTATTTT; CDR3 protein: CASSVGTSGKSTDTQYF; V gene: TRBV6-1; clone size: .; J gene: TRBJ2-3; D gene: TRBD2
CDR3 DNA: TGTGCCAGCAGCTTGGGACAGCCCGACAGTCAGCCCCAGCATTTT; CDR3 protein: CASSLGQPDSQPQHF; V gene: TRBV7-9; clone size: .; J gene: TRBJ1-5; D gene: TRBD1
CDR3 DNA: TGTGCCAGCAGAAAGTACGCCTGGGGCACAAGGGACTCTGGAAACACCATATATTTT; CDR3 protein: CASRKYAWGTRDSGNTIYF; V gene: TRBV13; clone size: .; J gene: TRBJ1-3; D gene: .
CDR3 DNA: TGTGCCAGCAGTTACTCGCTTTGGGGAGGCTACGAGCAGTACTTC; CDR3 protein: CASSYSLWGGYEQYF; V gene: TRBV6-5; clone size: .; J gene: TRBJ2-7; D gene: .
CDR3 DNA: TGTGCCAGCAGCTTATTAACAGGGGGCATGAACACTGAAGCTTTCTTT; CDR3 protein: CASSLLTGGMNTEAFF; V gene: TRBV7-6; clone size: .; J gene: TRBJ1-1; D gene: TRBD1
CDR3 DNA: TGTGCCAGCAGCACAGGGACAGGGCTCTGGGGCTACACCTTC; CDR3 protein: CASSTGTGLWGYTF; V gene: TRBV5-5; clone size: .; J gene: TRBJ1-2; D gene: TRBD1
CDR3 DNA: TGTGCCAGTAGGATTGAGGACAGGGGGAACACTGAAGCTTTCTTT; CDR3 protein: CASRIEDRGNTEAFF; V gene: TRBV19; clone size: .; J gene: TRBJ1-1; D gene: TRBD1
CDR3 DNA: TGTGCCAGCAGCTTAGTTCTCAGCTCCTACAATGAGCAGTTCTTC; CDR3 protein: CASSLVLSSYNEQFF; V gene: TRBV11-2; clone size: .; J gene: TRBJ2-1; D gene: .
CDR3 DNA: TGTGCCAGCAGAGGGGAAAGCTCCTACAATGAGCAGTTCTTC; CDR3 protein: CASRGESSYNEQFF; V gene: TRBV28; clone size: .; J gene: TRBJ2-1; D gene: .
CDR3 DNA: TGTGCCAGCAGCTCCAGGGCTAGCGGAACCCAAGAGACCCAGTACTTC; CDR3 protein: CASSSRASGTQETQYF; V gene: TRBV11-2; clone size: .; J gene: TRBJ2-5; D gene: TRBD2
CDR3 DNA: TGTGCCAGCAGTCCGACAGGGGTTTTAAATTCACCCCTCCACTTT; CDR3 protein: CASSPTGVLNSPLHF; V gene: TRBV6-5; clone size: .; J gene: TRBJ1-6; D gene: TRBD1
CDR3 DNA: TGTGCCAGCAGTTTATCGGGTAGCCTCCCCAATTCGAACACCGGGGAGCTGTTTTTT; CDR3 protein: CASSLSGSLPNSNTGELFF; V gene: TRBV27; clone size: once; J gene: TRBJ2-2; D gene: .
CDR3 DNA: TGTGCTAGTGGTTTGGGAGGGGGCGAAGGTAATGAAAAACTGTTTTTT; CDR3 protein: CASGLGGGEGNEKLFF; V gene: TRBV12-5; clone size: .; J gene: TRBJ1-4; D gene: TRBD1
CDR3 DNA: TGTGCCATCAGGGGTCCGGGACAAAACTACGAGCAGTACTTC; CDR3 protein: CAIRGPGQNYEQYF; V gene: TRBV10-3; clone size: .; J gene: TRBJ2-7; D gene: .
CDR3 DNA: TGTGCCAGCAGTTATTATAGCGGGAGCCATGAGCAGTTCTTC; CDR3 protein: CASSYYSGSHEQFF; V gene: TRBV7-2; clone size: once; J gene: TRBJ2-1; D gene: TRBD2
CDR3 DNA: TGTGCCAGCAGTTCCGGGAATTTATTAGAGACCCAGTACTTC; CDR3 protein: CASSSGNLLETQYF; V gene: TRBV28; clone size: .; J gene: TRBJ2-5; D gene: .
CDR3 DNA: TGTGCCAGCAGCTGGGGCGGGAGGGCCCTCGCAGATACGCAGTATTTT; CDR3 protein: CASSWGGRALADTQYF; V gene: TRBV27; clone size: .; J gene: TRBJ2-3; D gene: TRBD2
CDR3 DNA: TGTGCCAGCAGTAGCGGGCCCAAAAACATTCAGTACTTC; CDR3 protein: CASSSGPKNIQYF; V gene: TRBV6-1; clone size: .; J gene: TRBJ2-4; D gene: .
CDR3 DNA: TGCGCCAGCAGCCAAGATTCGGGAGGGGGAGGGCGGAGGAATGAGCAGTTCTTC; CDR3 protein: CASSQDSGGGGRRNEQFF; V gene: TRBV4-3; clone size: .; J gene: TRBJ2-1; D gene: TRBD2
CDR3 DNA: TGCGCCAGCAGCTTAAGACAGGACCTACCGATTAACTATGGCTACACCTTC; CDR3 protein: CASSLRQDLPINYGYTF; V gene: TRBV5-1; clone size: .; J gene: TRBJ1-2; D gene: .